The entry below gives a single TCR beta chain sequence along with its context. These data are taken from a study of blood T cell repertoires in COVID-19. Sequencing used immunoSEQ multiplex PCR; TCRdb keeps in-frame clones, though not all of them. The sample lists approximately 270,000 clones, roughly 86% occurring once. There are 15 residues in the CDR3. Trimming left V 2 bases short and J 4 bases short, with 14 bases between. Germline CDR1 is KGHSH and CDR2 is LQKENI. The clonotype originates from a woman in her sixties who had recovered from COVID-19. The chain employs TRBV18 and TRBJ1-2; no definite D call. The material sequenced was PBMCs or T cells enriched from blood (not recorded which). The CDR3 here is CASSPAGRPLYGYTF. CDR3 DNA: TGTGCCAGCTCACCAGCAGGCCGACCTCTCTATGGCTACACCTTC. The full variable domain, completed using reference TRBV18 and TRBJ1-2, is NAGVMQNPRHLVRRRGQEARLRCSPMKGHSHVYWYRQLPEEGLKFMVYLQKENIIDESGMPKERFSAEFPKEGPSILRIQQVVRGDSAAYFCASSPAGRPLYGYTFGSGTRLTVV.